This TCR beta chain came from a study of regulatory T cells in long-lasting Graves disease. The overall study: The criterion for persistent Graves' disease was over 5 years of antithyroid drugs with positive TSH receptor antibodies. Whole-study findings and limits: Persistent Graves' cases showed lower TCR diversity than newly diagnosed cases. Limited samples may have lowered accuracy.

Noted time point: persistent/refractory GD, antithyroid drugs over 5 years with positive TRAb. With RNA extracted from PBMCs as input, the TCR library was made. To make TCR beta libraries, researchers used iRepertoire HTBI primers and Arm-PCR of CDR3 regions. TCRdb reprocessed the multiplex PCR reads via MiXCR and lists one record per CDR3 protein. Here the sample spans more than 300,000 distinct CDR3 sequences, 20% to 25% being singletons. The V gene lost 4 bases and the J gene lost 3 bases, with 9 bases spanning the gap. This CDR3 region has 13 residues. Per germline, CDR1 KGHSH and CDR2 LQKENI. Only a few counts were recorded for this clonotype. What it binds is not known.

The clonotype was recovered from a woman in her thirties or forties with Graves disease. This rearrangement joins TRBV18 to TRBJ2-5; D not certain. The source material was peripheral blood mononuclear cells (PBMCs), sampled when the disease was refractory, from a patient treated with antithyroid drugs. The CDR3 region has the DNA TGTGCCAGCTCACAAGGGATTAAAGAGACCCAGTACTTC. Its protein is CASSQGIKETQYF.